A selection of T cell receptor beta chains follows, all from one sample in a study of blood T cell repertoires in COVID-19. The repertoire was sequenced with immunoSEQ multiplex PCR; TCRdb's copy has only in-frame clones and lacks some. The sample lists about 200,000 clones; roughly 83% were seen once. Source material: PBMCs or T cells enriched from blood (not recorded which). The receptors come from a man between 35 and 55 years old with acute COVID-19. Both conserved end residues are part of each CDR3. Each record gives: J gene, V gene, clone size, D gene, CDR3 protein, CDR3 DNA. D genes are given only for firm matches. Size values are once, few and many counts, or a class for expanded clones, and some rows have none.

TRBJ2-1 | TRBV19 | few | TRBD2 | CASSISSGTNNEQFF | TGTGCCAGTAGTATTTCTAGCGGGACTAACAATGAGCAGTTCTTC
TRBJ1-5 | TRBV19 | NA | NA | CASGTDDHNQPQHF | TGTGCCAGTGGCACAGATGATCACAATCAGCCCCAGCATTTT
TRBJ2-3 | TRBV7-9 | NA | TRBD1 | CASSLARGVGDRGDPQYF | TGTGCCAGCAGCTTAGCGAGAGGGGTAGGGGACAGGGGTGATCCGCAGTATTTT
TRBJ2-7 | TRBV4-1 | NA | TRBD1 | CASSVLQGALPYEQYF | TGCGCCAGCAGCGTCCTACAGGGGGCTCTCCCCTACGAGCAGTACTTC
TRBJ2-5 | TRBV4-1 | NA | TRBD2 | CASSQDTGGGTQYF | TGCGCCAGCAGCCAAGATACCGGGGGGGGGACCCAGTACTTC
TRBJ2-1 | TRBV11-2 | NA | TRBD2 | CASSRTSGRALVKFF | TGTGCCAGCAGCCGGACTAGCGGGAGGGCCCTCGTCAAGTTCTTC
TRBJ1-2 | TRBV24-1 | NA | NA | CATSDGGGAPYGYTF | TGTGCCACCAGTGATGGGGGGGGCGCTCCCTATGGCTACACCTTC
TRBJ2-7 | TRBV2 | NA | NA | CASSGRGQEQYF | TGTGCCAGCAGTGGTCGTGGACAGGAGCAGTACTTC
TRBJ1-2 | TRBV28 | NA | NA | CASSLWGAYHGYTF | TGTGCCAGCAGTTTATGGGGGGCGTATCATGGCTACACCTTC
TRBJ2-7 | TRBV27 | NA | TRBD2 | CASSSLAGYEQYF | TGTGCCAGCAGTTCACTAGCGGGTTACGAGCAGTACTTC
TRBJ1-2 | TRBV6-5 | NA | TRBD1 | CASSLKTGPSGYTF | TGTGCCAGCAGTCTAAAGACAGGGCCAAGTGGCTACACCTTC
TRBJ1-1 | TRBV5-4 | once | NA | CASSWVGNSNTEAFF | TGTGCCAGCAGCTGGGTCGGGAATTCGAACACTGAAGCTTTCTTT
TRBJ2-7 | TRBV19 | NA | TRBD2 | CASSPNLLRITSGRGEQYF | TGTGCCAGTAGTCCGAACCTCCTAAGAATCACCAGCGGGAGAGGCGAGCAGTACTTC
TRBJ1-2 | TRBV24-1 | NA | TRBD1 | CATSDRDRAYGYTF | TGTGCCACCAGTGATCGGGACAGGGCCTATGGCTACACCTTC
TRBJ2-1 | TRBV29-1 | NA | TRBD2 | CSVFLGTSGSRNYEQFF | TGCAGCGTCTTTCTGGGGACTAGCGGGAGTCGGAACTATGAGCAGTTCTTC
TRBJ2-5 | TRBV11-2 | NA | NA | CASSSSRETQYF | TGTGCCAGCAGCTCCTCTAGAGAGACCCAGTACTTC
TRBJ1-2 | TRBV6-1 | NA | NA | CASSEGSGTRGYTF | TGTGCCAGCAGTGAAGGCTCCGGGACAAGAGGCTACACCTTC
TRBJ2-2 | TRBV19 | NA | NA | CASASAGAGELFF | TGTGCCAGCGCTAGCGCAGGAGCAGGGGAGCTGTTTTTT
TRBJ2-1 | TRBV2 | NA | NA | CASSEGSGGGEQFF | TGTGCCAGCAGTGAAGGATCCGGCGGCGGGGAGCAGTTCTTC
TRBJ1-3 | TRBV25-1 | NA | NA | CASSEEGSHRNTIYF | TGTGCCAGCAGTGAGGAGGGCAGTCACCGAAACACCATATATTTT
TRBJ2-7 | TRBV11-2 | NA | TRBD1 | CASSMTGASYEQYF | TGTGCCAGCAGCATGACAGGGGCGTCCTACGAGCAGTACTTC
TRBJ2-1 | TRBV7-3 | few | NA | CASSLMGLIHEQFF | TGTGCCAGCAGCTTAATGGGACTTATTCATGAGCAGTTCTTC
TRBJ2-1 | TRBV18 | NA | TRBD2 | CASSPITSGSFYNEQFF | TGTGCCAGCTCACCAATAACTAGCGGGAGTTTTTACAATGAGCAGTTCTTC
TRBJ2-1 | TRBV19 | NA | NA | CASTPLSGGPGEQFF | TGTGCCAGTACCCCATTAAGCGGAGGGCCAGGTGAGCAGTTCTTC
TRBJ2-7 | TRBV5-1 | NA | NA | CASSDGRGNYEQYF | TGCGCCAGCAGCGACGGTAGGGGGAACTACGAGCAGTACTTC
TRBJ2-1 | TRBV20-1 | NA | NA | CSASLRENEQFF | TGCAGTGCTAGTTTGAGGGAAAATGAGCAGTTCTTC
TRBJ2-1 | TRBV9 | NA | TRBD2 | CASSEGTSGDYNEQFF | TGTGCCAGCAGCGAGGGGACTAGCGGGGACTACAATGAGCAGTTCTTC
TRBJ1-3 | TRBV19 | NA | NA | CASSQQISGNTIYF | TGTGCCAGTAGTCAACAGATCTCTGGAAACACCATATATTTT
TRBJ2-7 | TRBV29-1 | NA | NA | CSQRGLAPYEQYF | TGCAGCCAGAGGGGTCTAGCGCCCTACGAGCAGTACTTC
TRBJ1-2 | TRBV28 | NA | NA | CASSSGASRVYGYTF | TGTGCCAGCAGTTCTGGAGCTTCACGGGTATATGGCTACACCTTC
TRBJ1-1 | TRBV7-6 | NA | NA | CASSRQMNTEAFF | TGTGCCAGCAGCCGACAGATGAACACTGAAGCTTTCTTT
TRBJ2-7 | TRBV7-9 | NA | NA | CASSFRGSYEQYF | TGTGCCAGCAGCTTCCGGGGATCCTACGAGCAGTACTTC
TRBJ2-2 | TRBV27 | NA | TRBD2 | CASRLSGLVDGELFF | TGTGCCAGCAGACTATCTGGACTAGTTGACGGGGAGCTGTTTTTT
TRBJ2-7 | TRBV28 | NA | NA | CASSFWGQTSYEQYF | TGTGCCAGCAGCTTTTGGGGCCAGACCTCCTACGAGCAGTACTTC
TRBJ1-4 | TRBV7-8 | NA | NA | CASSASGGREKLFF | TGTGCCAGCAGTGCCTCCGGGGGGCGAGAAAAACTGTTTTTT
TRBJ2-1 | TRBV28 | NA | TRBD2 | CARRTTSVSEQFF | TGTGCCAGACGGACCACTAGCGTAAGTGAGCAGTTCTTC
TRBJ2-7 | TRBV28 | NA | TRBD2 | CASTNAGVSEQYF | TGTGCCAGCACTAATGCGGGGGTATCCGAGCAGTACTTC
TRBJ1-6 | TRBV5-4 | NA | NA | CASSRGTADNSPLHF | TGTGCCAGCAGCCGGGGGACGGCTGATAATTCACCCCTCCACTTT
TRBJ2-1 | TRBV5-1 | NA | NA | CASSSRTENEQFF | TGCGCCAGCAGCTCTAGGACAGAGAATGAGCAGTTCTTC
TRBJ1-1 | TRBV12-3/TRBV12-4 | NA | NA | CASRLVTATEAFF | TGTGCCAGCAGGTTGGTTACAGCAACTGAAGCTTTCTTT
TRBJ2-2 | TRBV10-3 | NA | TRBD2 | CAISDPGLAGVGGELFF | TGTGCCATCAGTGACCCCGGACTAGCGGGAGTGGGAGGGGAGCTGTTTTTT
TRBJ1-3 | TRBV9 | NA | NA | CASSPGMAGSGNTIYF | TGTGCCAGCAGCCCAGGGATGGCAGGCTCCGGAAACACCATATATTTT
TRBJ1-5 | TRBV28 | NA | NA | CASGTRVNQPQHF | TGTGCCAGCGGAACCCGGGTAAATCAGCCCCAGCATTTT
TRBJ1-4 | TRBV25-1 | NA | NA | CASSVGQTTNEKLFF | TGTGCCAGCAGTGTTGGACAGACAACTAATGAAAAACTGTTTTTT
TRBJ2-1 | TRBV30 | NA | TRBD2 | CAWDPLRTSGTYNEQFF | TGTGCCTGGGACCCCCTTAGGACTAGCGGGACCTACAATGAGCAGTTCTTC
TRBJ1-2 | TRBV2 | NA | TRBD1 | CASTRDSYGYTF | TGTGCCAGCACCCGGGACAGCTATGGCTACACCTTC
TRBJ1-2 | TRBV7-2 | once | NA | CASSLATNYGYTF | TGTGCCAGCAGCTTAGCGACAAACTATGGCTACACCTTC
TRBJ2-3 | TRBV30 | NA | NA | CAWNPGGLTDTQYF | TGTGCCTGGAACCCAGGGGGGCTCACAGATACGCAGTATTTT
TRBJ2-2 | TRBV18 | NA | NA | CASSPMSGETGELFF | TGTGCCAGCTCACCTATGTCCGGGGAGACCGGGGAGCTGTTTTTT